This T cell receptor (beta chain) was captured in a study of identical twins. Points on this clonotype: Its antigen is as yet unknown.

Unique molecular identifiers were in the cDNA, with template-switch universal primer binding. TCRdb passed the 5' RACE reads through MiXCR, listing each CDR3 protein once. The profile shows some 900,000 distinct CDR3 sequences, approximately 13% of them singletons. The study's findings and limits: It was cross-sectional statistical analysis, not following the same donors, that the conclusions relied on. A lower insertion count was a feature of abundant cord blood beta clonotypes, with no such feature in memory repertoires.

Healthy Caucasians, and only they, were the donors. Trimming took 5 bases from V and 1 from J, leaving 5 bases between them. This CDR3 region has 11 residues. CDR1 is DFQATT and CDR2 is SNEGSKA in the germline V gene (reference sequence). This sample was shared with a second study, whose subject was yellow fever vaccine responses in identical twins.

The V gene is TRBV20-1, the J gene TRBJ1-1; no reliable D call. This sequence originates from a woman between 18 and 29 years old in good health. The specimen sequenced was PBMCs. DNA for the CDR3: TGCAGTGCTCTAACGAACACTGAAGCTTTCTTT. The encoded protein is CSALTNTEAFF.